Listed below are T cell receptor beta chains from one sample, sequenced in a study of cytomegalovirus exposure and HLA in healthy donors. Generated by immunoSEQ multiplex PCR, the TCRdb table keeps only in-frame clones and is missing some. The repertoire consists of 110,000 or so clones, with approximately 76% occurring once and the leading ten covering over 7.5%. The specimen sequenced was PBMCs. Receptors originate from a man between 35 and 55 years old in good health and CMV-seronegative. Each CDR3 is given with its conserved first and last residue. Each record gives: V gene, D gene, J gene, clone size, CDR3 protein, CDR3 DNA. D genes are given only for firm matches. Clone size appears in some rows only: once, few, many, or a class for an expanded clone.

v_gene: TRBV30; d_gene: TRBD2; j_gene: TRBJ2-7; abundance: -; CDR3aa: CAWSGGAYEQYF; CDR3nt: TGTGCCTGGAGCGGGGGGGCCTACGAGCAGTACTTC
v_gene: TRBV19; d_gene: TRBD1; j_gene: TRBJ2-7; abundance: -; CDR3aa: CASSWGQSYEQYF; CDR3nt: TGTGCCAGTAGTTGGGGACAGTCCTACGAGCAGTACTTC
v_gene: TRBV4-3; d_gene: TRBD1; j_gene: TRBJ2-3; abundance: -; CDR3aa: CASSQRQGAGGTDTQYF; CDR3nt: TGCGCCAGCAGCCAACGGCAGGGGGCTGGCGGCACAGATACGCAGTATTTT
v_gene: TRBV27; d_gene: TRBD2; j_gene: TRBJ2-5; abundance: -; CDR3aa: CASTPGTSVEETQYF; CDR3nt: TGTGCCAGCACTCCCGGGACTAGCGTAGAAGAGACCCAGTACTTC
v_gene: TRBV13; d_gene: TRBD2; j_gene: TRBJ2-1; abundance: -; CDR3aa: CASSLAGRGNYNEQFF; CDR3nt: TGTGCCAGCAGCTTAGCCGGGCGGGGGAACTACAATGAGCAGTTCTTC
v_gene: TRBV27; d_gene: TRBD1; j_gene: TRBJ2-7; abundance: -; CDR3aa: CASSYKDRGYEQYF; CDR3nt: TGTGCCAGCAGTTATAAGGACAGGGGATACGAGCAGTACTTC
v_gene: TRBV5-6; d_gene: TRBD1; j_gene: TRBJ1-2; abundance: once; CDR3aa: CASSLQGAPVGYTF; CDR3nt: TGTGCCAGCAGCTTGCAGGGGGCGCCGGTAGGCTACACCTTC
v_gene: TRBV7-7; d_gene: TRBD1; j_gene: TRBJ2-5; abundance: -; CDR3aa: CASSPAGGEETQYF; CDR3nt: TGTGCTAGCAGCCCGGCAGGGGGCGAAGAGACCCAGTACTTC
v_gene: TRBV11-1; d_gene: -; j_gene: TRBJ2-2; abundance: -; CDR3aa: CASSLKLGGIGELFF; CDR3nt: TGTGCCAGCAGCTTAAAGCTTGGGGGGATCGGGGAGCTGTTTTTT
v_gene: TRBV7-6; d_gene: TRBD1; j_gene: TRBJ2-7; abundance: -; CDR3aa: CASSLWDRVLYEQYF; CDR3nt: TGTGCCAGCAGCTTATGGGACAGGGTGTTGTACGAGCAGTACTTC
v_gene: TRBV6-4; d_gene: TRBD2; j_gene: TRBJ2-3; abundance: medium-sized; CDR3aa: CASSDGLAGGPDTQYF; CDR3nt: TGTGCCAGCAGTGACGGACTAGCGGGGGGGCCAGATACGCAGTATTTT
v_gene: TRBV6-1; d_gene: TRBD1; j_gene: TRBJ1-2; abundance: -; CDR3aa: CASTKTGRNYGYTF; CDR3nt: TGTGCCAGCACCAAGACAGGGAGGAACTATGGCTACACCTTC
v_gene: TRBV6-6; d_gene: -; j_gene: TRBJ1-3; abundance: once; CDR3aa: CASSSEGNTIYF; CDR3nt: TGTGCCAGCAGTTCAGAGGGCAACACCATATATTTT
v_gene: TRBV6-6; d_gene: TRBD2; j_gene: TRBJ2-7; abundance: -; CDR3aa: CASRLREGYYEQYF; CDR3nt: TGTGCCAGCAGGCTGAGGGAGGGATACTACGAGCAGTACTTC
v_gene: TRBV13; d_gene: TRBD1; j_gene: TRBJ2-3; abundance: few; CDR3aa: CASSLMGQGGSDTQYF; CDR3nt: TGTGCCAGCAGCTTAATGGGACAGGGTGGGTCAGATACGCAGTATTTT
v_gene: TRBV5-4; d_gene: -; j_gene: TRBJ1-5; abundance: once; CDR3aa: CASSSGGIGNQPQHF; CDR3nt: TGTGCCAGCAGCTCTGGCGGTATAGGTAATCAGCCCCAGCATTTT
v_gene: TRBV5-1; d_gene: -; j_gene: TRBJ1-5; abundance: -; CDR3aa: CASSLDGQTNQPQHF; CDR3nt: TGCGCCAGCAGCTTGGATGGACAGACCAATCAGCCCCAGCATTTT
v_gene: TRBV4-3; d_gene: TRBD1; j_gene: TRBJ2-7; abundance: -; CDR3aa: CASSQAGTGTYEQYF; CDR3nt: TGCGCCAGCAGCCAGGCCGGGACAGGCACCTACGAGCAGTACTTC
v_gene: TRBV2; d_gene: -; j_gene: TRBJ1-2; abundance: -; CDR3aa: CASSELGPGKNVHTF; CDR3nt: TGTGCCAGCAGTGAATTAGGGCCAGGGAAGAATGTTCACACCTTC
v_gene: TRBV5-1; d_gene: TRBD1; j_gene: TRBJ1-2; abundance: few; CDR3aa: CASSLPQGAHGYPF; CDR3nt: TGCGCCAGCAGCCTTCCCCAGGGGGCTCATGGCTACCCCTTC